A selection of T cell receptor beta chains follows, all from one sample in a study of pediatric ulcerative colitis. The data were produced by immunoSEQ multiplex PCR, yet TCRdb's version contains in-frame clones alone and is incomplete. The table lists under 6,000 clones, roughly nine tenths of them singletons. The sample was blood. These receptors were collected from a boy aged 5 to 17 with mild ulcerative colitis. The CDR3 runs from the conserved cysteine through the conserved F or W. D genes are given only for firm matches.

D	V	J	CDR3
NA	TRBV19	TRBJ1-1	CASSIPGTPLPEAFF
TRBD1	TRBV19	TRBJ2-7	CASSPEGTGSYEQYF
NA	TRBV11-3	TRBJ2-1	CASSSLENNEQFF
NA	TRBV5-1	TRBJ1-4	CASRTAEKLFF
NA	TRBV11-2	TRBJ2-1	CASSLGSDNEQFF
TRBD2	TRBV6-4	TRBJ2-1	CASSDGTSNEQFF
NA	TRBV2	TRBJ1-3	CASSDRVRLAGNTIYF
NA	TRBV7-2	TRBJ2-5	CASSLGHRAQYF
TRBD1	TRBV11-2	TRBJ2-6	CASSPGGSSGANVLTF
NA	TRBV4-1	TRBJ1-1	CASSQVWWAEVGTEAFF
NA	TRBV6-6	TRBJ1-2	CASRRTFYGYTF
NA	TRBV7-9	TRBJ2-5	CASSLGRVRGFETQYF
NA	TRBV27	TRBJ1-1	CASSLSGGTEAFF
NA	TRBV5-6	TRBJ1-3	CASSVLTGNSGNTIYF
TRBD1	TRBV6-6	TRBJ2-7	CASSNTGQVTYEQYF
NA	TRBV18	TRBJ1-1	CASSPGTMNTEAFF
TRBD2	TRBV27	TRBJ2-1	CASNLAGGPNEQFF
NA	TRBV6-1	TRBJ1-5	CASGGSRNQPQHF
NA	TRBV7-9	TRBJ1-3	CASSLSTTGNTIYF
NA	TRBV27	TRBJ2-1	CASSLGWEQFF
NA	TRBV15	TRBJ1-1	CATSTGPRDEVNTEAFF
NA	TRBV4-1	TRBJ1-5	CASSQGGGGARNQPQHF